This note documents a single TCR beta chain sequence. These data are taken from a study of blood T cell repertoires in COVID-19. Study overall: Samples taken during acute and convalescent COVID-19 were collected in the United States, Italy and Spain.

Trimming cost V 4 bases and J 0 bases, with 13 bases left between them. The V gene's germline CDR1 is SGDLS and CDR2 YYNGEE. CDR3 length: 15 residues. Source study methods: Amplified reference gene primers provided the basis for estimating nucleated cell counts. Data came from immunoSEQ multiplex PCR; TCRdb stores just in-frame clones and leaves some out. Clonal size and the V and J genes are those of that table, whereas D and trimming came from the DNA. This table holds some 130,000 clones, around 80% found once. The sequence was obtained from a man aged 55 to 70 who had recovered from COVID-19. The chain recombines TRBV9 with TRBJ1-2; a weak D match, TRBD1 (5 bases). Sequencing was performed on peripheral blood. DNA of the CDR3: TGTGCCAGCAGCATCGACAGAAGAGCTAACTATGGCTACACCTTC. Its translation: CASSIDRRANYGYTF.